One and the same sample provided the 22 T cell receptor beta chains below, sequenced in a study of blood T cells in healthy people across ages. Using a J-beta primer mix together with a sample-barcoded 5' primer, a second PCR was run for roughly 6 to 12 cycles. TCRdb re-called the 5' RACE reads through MiXCR, storing one row per CDR3 protein. The sample holds hundreds of thousands of distinct CDR3 sequences, 35% to 40% seen once. The specimen was blood. The origin of the receptors is a man aged 18 to 35 in good health.

This clonotype was seen a handful of times. The CDR3 DNA is TGCAGTGCCTCGACAGGCCCGCGGTGGACTAGCCCGGAGACCCAGTACTTC. Its protein product is CSASTGPRWTSPETQYF. The V call is TRBV20-1, the J call TRBJ2-7; 8 bases are shared with TRBD2. The J call may be incorrect, as the DNA end agrees better with TRBJ2-5. CDR1 is DFQATT and CDR2 is SNEGSKA in the germline V gene (reference sequence). This CDR3 is built from 17 residues.

Points on this clonotype: A much larger clone sits a single nucleotide away, making a read error possible. The CDR3, as DNA: TGTGTCAGCAGTTACGACCCCCTAATAGAAGAGACCCAGTACTTC. As protein: CVSSYDPLIEETQYF. This chain joins TRBV6-5 and TRBJ2-5, with D hard to call. The germline V gene has CDR1 MNHEY and CDR2 SVGAGI. The length of the CDR3 is 15 residues.

This clonotype was counted between two and nine times. The genes are TRBV20-1 and TRBJ1-5, with TRBD1 matching over 9 bases. The V segment lost 4 bases and the J segment 0 bases; nucleotides outside the gene matches: 4. CDR1 and CDR2 (germline): DFQATT, SNEGSKA (reference sequence). CDR3 size: 15 residues. The CDR3 region has the DNA TGCAGTGCTATCGACAGGGGGTCTAGCAATCAGCCCCAGCATTTT. Amino acids: CSAIDRGSSNQPQHF.

CDR3: CAWSSTSNDYGYTF. The CDR3 DNA reads as TGTGCCTGGAGTTCTACCTCAAACGACTATGGCTACACCTTC. The chain is built from TRBV30 and TRBJ1-2, with D hard to call. Trimming took off 2 bases at V and 3 bases at J, with 13 bases between the two ends. The CDR3 length is 14 residues. Germline CDR1 is GTSNPN and CDR2 is SVGIG (reference sequence). Combining the CDR3 with reference TRBV30 and TRBJ1-2 gives the whole variable domain SQTIHQWPATLVQPVGSPLSLECTVEGTSNPNLYWYRQAAGRGLQLLFYSVGIGQISSEVPQNLSASRPQDRQFILSSKKLLLSDSGFYLCAWSSTSNDYGYTFGSGTRLTVV.

This clonotype appeared many times. The CDR3 DNA is TGTGCCAGCAGTACCCGACAGGGTGGGAATGAGCAGTTCTTC. It is translated as CASSTRQGGNEQFF. The chain joins TRBV12-3 or TRBV12-4 to TRBJ2-1, with TRBD1 matching 7 bases. V lost 5 bases, J lost 7 bases, and 8 bases stayed unmatched. The CDR3 is 14 residues long.

V and J are TRBV9 and TRBJ2-5; TRBD1 matches 8 bases. Trimming took 3 bases from V and 5 from J; bases not matched to a gene: 9. CDR1 SGDLS and CDR2 YYNGEE come from the germline V gene. The CDR3 is made up of 15 amino acids. The CDR3 DNA sequence: TGTGCCAGCAGCGCCCTGGACAGGGTTGTTGAGACCCAGTACTTC. Its translation is CASSALDRVVETQYF.

Only a few counts were recorded for this clonotype. V usage is TRBV5-1 and J usage is TRBJ2-3; D not resolved. The CDR3 totals 14 residues. Germline lookup yields CDR1 SGHRS and CDR2 YFSETQ. The V end lost 4 bases, the J end lost 6 bases, and 15 bases lay between the germline ends. The chain's CDR3 is CASSQGPAADTQYF. The CDR3 bases are TGCGCCAGCAGCCAAGGCCCCGCAGCCGATACGCAGTATTTT. The full variable domain, rest sourced from reference TRBV5-1 and TRBJ2-3, is KAGVTQTPRYLIKTRGQQVTLSCSPISGHRSVSWYQQTPGQGLQFLFEYFSETQRNKGNFPGRFSGRQFSNSRSEMNVSTLELGDSALYLCASSQGPAADTQYFGPGTRLTVL.

This clonotype was detected a few times. V and J are TRBV20-1 and TRBJ2-2, with D tentatively TRBD2 (5 bases). The germline gives CDR1 DFQATT, CDR2 SNEGSKA (reference sequence). The CDR3 covers 15 residues. V lost 1 base to trimming and J lost 6 bases, with 15 bases between them. CDR3 loop: CSARGPLLVAGELFF. DNA for the CDR3: TGCAGTGCTAGAGGCCCCTTACTAGTGGCCGGGGAGCTGTTTTTT.

This rearrangement joins TRBV19 to TRBJ2-7; TRBD1 agrees at 7 bases. The CDR3 loop spans 15 amino acids. V shed 6 bases and J 1 base; nucleotides not matched to a gene: 9. Germline loops: CDR1 LNHDA, CDR2 SQIVND (reference sequence). The CDR3: CASSEQGKLSYEQYF. The CDR3 DNA reads as TGTGCCAGTAGCGAACAGGGGAAGCTATCCTACGAGCAGTACTTC.

The genes are TRBV29-1 and TRBJ2-2, with D unclear. Germline CDR1 and CDR2: SQVTM and ANQGSEA. The V gene lost 4 bases and the J gene lost 6 bases, with 18 bases spanning the gap. CDR3 length: 15 residues. The CDR3 bases are TGCAGCGTTGGGCCCGCGTGGGATGAGGCCGGGGAGCTGTTTTTT. Translating gives CSVGPAWDEAGELFF.

The sample holds many counts of this clonotype. The rearrangement joins TRBV6-6 to TRBJ2-3; 8 positions match TRBD1. Germline CDR1 is MNHNY and CDR2 is SVGAGI (reference sequence). There are 15 residues in the CDR3. The V and J ends lost 7 bases and 3 bases, in that order; junction bases with no gene match: 9. The CDR3 spells CASMGDRRRTDTQYF. The CDR3 nucleotides read TGTGCCAGCATGGGGGACAGGAGGAGGACAGATACGCAGTATTTT.

This clonotype came up a few times. CDR3 loop: CASSLQGVPEQFF. The CDR3 region has the DNA TGTGCCAGCAGCTTGCAGGGGGTTCCTGAGCAGTTCTTC. The chain carries TRBV5-4 and TRBJ2-1, with 7 bases fitting TRBD1. CDR3 length: 13 amino acids. Germline assignment: CDR1 SGHNT and CDR2 YYREEE (reference sequence). Trimming removed 1 base from V and 9 bases from J; junction bases left unmatched: 4.

As concerns this clonotype: A much larger clone sits a single nucleotide away, making a read error possible. The chain has TRBV4-3 and TRBJ2-4; D may be TRBD2 (6 bases). Per the germline V gene, CDR1 is LGHNA and CDR2 is YSLEER. The CDR3 covers 16 residues. The V gene lost 1 base and the J gene lost 3 bases, with 13 bases spanning the gap. In nucleotides, the CDR3 is TGCGCCAGCAGCCAAGCGGGGGAGTTAGTCAAAAACATTCAGTACTTC. Protein sequence: CASSQAGELVKNIQYF.

This clonotype was recorded a few times. The chain employs TRBV20-1 and TRBJ1-4; D call uncertain. The germline V and J ends were trimmed by 6 bases and 0 bases, with 14 bases remaining between them. The CDR3 has 15 residues. Per germline, CDR1 DFQATT and CDR2 SNEGSKA (reference sequence). The CDR3 here is CSALAVLSTNEKLFF. CDR3 DNA: TGCAGTGCACTGGCAGTCCTATCAACTAATGAAAAACTGTTTTTT.

This clonotype occurred once. The J gene is TRBJ1-4, the V gene TRBV12-3 or TRBV12-4, with 7 bases matching TRBD1. The CDR3 consists of 15 residues. V lost 1 base and J lost 5; bases outside the gene matches: 4. The CDR3 is CASSLGKQGNEKLFF. The DNA of the CDR3 is TGTGCCAGCAGTTTAGGAAAACAGGGGAATGAAAAACTGTTTTTT.

This chain uses TRBV24-1 with TRBJ2-2, with 7 bases identical to TRBD1. Losses at the gene ends were 5 bases for V and 2 bases for J; bases not matched to a gene: 7. CDR3 length: 16 residues. CDR1 is KGHDR, CDR2 SFDVKD, per germline. CDR3 residues: CATSGAQGPNTGELFF. CDR3 DNA sequence: TGTGCCACCAGTGGCGCACAGGGGCCTAACACCGGGGAGCTGTTTTTT.

The V and J genes are TRBV20-1 and TRBJ2-5, with D maybe TRBD2 (6 bases). The CDR3 totals 14 residues. Germline V lookup: CDR1 DFQATT, CDR2 SNEGSKA (reference sequence). V dropped 1 base and J dropped 11 bases, with 20 bases sitting between them. CDR3 region: CSARGGTSNNEQYF. The CDR3 DNA reads as TGCAGTGCTAGAGGGGGGACTTCCAACAATGAGCAGTACTTC.

CDR3 residues: CASSSPILKPPRSQYF. The CDR3 region has the DNA TGTGCCAGCAGTTCCCCCATTCTAAAGCCCCCGCGGTCGCAGTATTTT. The chain couples TRBV6-2 or TRBV6-3 to TRBJ2-3; no definite D call. V was shortened by 4 bases and J by 10 bases, with 24 bases between the two germline ends. Germline loops: CDR1 MNHEY, CDR2 SVGEGT. The CDR3 loop spans 16 amino acids.

The J gene is TRBJ2-3, the V gene TRBV27; 10 bases are shared with TRBD2. The ends lost 5 bases at V and 4 bases at J; junction bases unmatched: 15. Per the germline V gene, CDR1 is MNHEY and CDR2 is SMNVEV (reference sequence). CDR3 length equals 18 residues. The CDR3 region has the DNA TGTGCCAGCAGTGCCCACTTTGGGACTAGCGAGTTCGCAGATACGCAGTATTTT. Translated: CASSAHFGTSEFADTQYF.

This chain links TRBV15 with TRBJ1-4, with D possibly matching TRBD1 (6 bases). This CDR3 region has 15 residues. V lost 5 bases to trimming and J lost 8 bases, with 18 bases between them. Germline V gene data show CDR1 as LNHNV and CDR2 as YYDKDF (reference sequence). CDR3 nucleotides: TGTGCCACCAGCTTAACGCCGAGGGGGGACGAAAAACTGTTTTTT. This encodes CATSLTPRGDEKLFF.

In the case of this clonotype: A much larger clone differs by one base, so this may be a read error. The chain joins TRBV5-6 to TRBJ1-2; D remains unclear. The CDR3 has 13 residues. CDR1 is SGHDT, CDR2 YYEEEE, per germline. DNA for the CDR3: TGTGCCAGCAGCCCGGGAGTTAACTATGACTACACCTTC. This sequence encodes CASSPGVNYDYTF.

CDR3 residues: CAISVSETGGSQYF. CDR3 bases: TGTGCCATCAGTGTCTCTGAGACAGGGGGCTCTCAGTACTTC. This rearrangement joins TRBV10-3 to TRBJ2-4; 10 bases map to TRBD1. The germline CDR1 and CDR2 sequences are ENHRY and SYGVKD. V lost 4 bases, J lost 12 bases, and 9 bases stayed unmatched. CDR3 length: 14 amino acids.